This T cell receptor beta chain was sequenced for a study of blood T cell repertoires in COVID-19. TCRdb's table, derived via immunoSEQ multiplex PCR, lists solely in-frame clones and lacks some. The sample includes about 300,000 clones, 89% seen only once; the top ten take 1.8%. V shed 0 bases and J shed 3 bases, with 15 bases lying between them. The germline V gene encodes CDR1 LNHNV and CDR2 YYDKDF (reference sequence). The CDR3 has 17 amino acids. Sample: peripheral blood. This clonotype was obtained from a woman aged 25 to 39 with COVID-19, enrolled during active disease. This chain uses TRBV15 with TRBJ2-1, with D maybe TRBD2 (5 bases). The CDR3 spells CATSRDRLLASYNEQFF. The DNA for the CDR3 is TGTGCCACCAGCAGAGATCGCCTTCTAGCTAGCTACAATGAGCAGTTCTTC.